Given below is one T cell receptor beta chain in context. The J segment lost 5 bases and the V segment lost 3 bases, leaving 3 bases of the junction unmatched. Per germline, CDR1 KGHSH and CDR2 LQKENI. The CDR3 covers 13 residues. Donors were grouped by their self-reported clinical history. Cohort 3 donors were reported recovered after two negative PCRs, clearance, or symptom resolution. This entry comes from a study of blood T cell repertoires in COVID-19. Study background: Spain, Italy and the United States supplied samples that represented acute and convalescent COVID-19. PBMCs, B-cell-depleted T cells, or T cells provided the cDNA or gDNA that made up the material.

TCRdb keeps only in-frame clones here, not all; method: immunoSEQ multiplex PCR. The data show roughly 330,000 clones, approximately 89% seen once. This receptor was identified in a woman in her 30s who had recovered from COVID-19. Sequenced material: PBMCs or T cells enriched from blood (not recorded which). The genes are TRBV18 and TRBJ2-5; 7 nucleotides align to TRBD2. The CDR3 loop reads CASSPGRLETQYF. CDR3 coding DNA: TGTGCCAGCTCACCCGGGAGGTTGGAGACCCAGTACTTC.